This T cell receptor (beta chain) was captured by sequencing in a study of T-cell reconstitution after alpha-beta-depleted transplantation in children listed by TCRdb under 2016. Regarding the research as a whole: Using TCR repertoire profiling, the study followed T-cell immune reconstitution in a quantitative way in children after TCRalphabeta/CD19-depleted allogeneic hematopoietic cell transplantation.

Taken from the germline V gene (reference sequence), the CDR1 and CDR2 loops are SEHNR and FQNEAQ. Trimming leaves V shorter by 4 bases and J shorter by 0 bases, with the junction holding 9 bases beyond the gene matches. The CDR3 sequence holds 16 residues, the cysteine and valine included. Solely the CDR3 DNA is kept, with 48 bases framed from the first base. Study-level results and caveats: Apparently early alphabetaT-cell count recovery about two months after transplant reportedly relied on only several hundred rapidly expanded clones derived from non-depleted graft cells. The high TCRbeta diversity at day 60 in some patients was ascribed to recipient T cells and intrathymic progenitors that had survived conditioning. Over the following months the frequencies of hyperexpanded clones went down, and after one year T-cell counts and TCRbeta diversity were mostly credited to newly produced T cells.

Libraries were prepared through PCR. Instrument on record: Illumina HiSeq 2500. Molecular barcoding was employed in the preparation of TCR libraries, with unique molecular identifiers being used to normalize TCRbeta repertoire quantification. TCRdb reworked the public reads: Q25 trimming with fastp, MiXCR clone assembly, productive beta chains retained. All rows with the same CDR3 protein become a single entry with the most common DNA and genes. Across this sample there are around 490,000 distinct CDR3 sequences, with more than 9.5% seen only once. The ten top clones hold 12% to 15% of the sample. Concerning this clonotype itself: Its antigen specificity is not known. No base quality information exists; no much larger clone differs at one position.

In the paper's terms, the treatment or condition label means: allogeneic hematopoietic cell transplantation with graft depleted of TCRalphabeta T cells and CD19 B cells. Transplant recipients were children who received TCRalphabeta/CD19-depleted allogeneic hematopoietic cell grafts. This sequence uses TRBV7-9 and TRBJ2-7; 7 middle bases align to TRBD1. This clonotype originated in a female patient between 2 and 15 years old who had a stem cell transplant for aplastic anemia, so the T cells may come from the graft donor. This sample comprised PBMCs, mostly from graft donor cells, obtained 180 days after TCRalphabeta/CD19-depleted stem cell transplant. The CDR3 protein sequence reads: CASSSELTGSSYEQYV. The DNA sequence reads TGTGCCAGCAGCTCGGAACTGACAGGGAGCTCCTACGAGCAGTACGTC.